The 20 T cell receptor beta chains in this list originate from one sample, sequenced in a study of shared clonotypes between healthy human individuals. The protocol was immunoSEQ multiplex PCR, while the TCRdb copy is restricted to in-frame clones and leaves out a portion. The table has around 1,900,000 clones, 80% to 95% seen once; the top ten hold under 2%. Positively selected for CCR7, the CD45RO-negative cells used as naive CD8 cells excluded terminally differentiated effector memory CD45RA+ cells. Sample: naive CD8+ T cells from PBMCs. These TCRs come from a man younger than 35 in good health. Some clones in this sample may be carry-over from other donors' samples.

This clone occurred once. The CDR3 reads CASSQVSIRGRELFF. CDR3 in DNA: TGCGCCAGCAGCCAAGTTTCAATAAGGGGGCGGGAGCTGTTTTTT. The chain recombines TRBV4-1 with TRBJ2-2, with 7 positions matching TRBD1. Trimming removed 1 base from V and 9 bases from J; junction bases left unmatched: 8. The CDR3 loop spans 15 amino acids. Germline CDR1 and CDR2: MGHRA and YSYEKL.

V is TRBV27 and J is TRBJ2-7; 9 positions agree with TRBD2. This CDR3 is 15 amino acids long. The J segment lost 5 bases and the V segment lost 7 bases, leaving 12 bases of the junction unmatched. In germline, CDR1 is MNHEY, CDR2 SMNVEV (reference sequence). CDR3 bases: TGTGCCAGCACCGGGAAACTAGCGGGTGTCAACGAGCAGTACTTC. Translated: CASTGKLAGVNEQYF.

About this clone itself: This sample includes further DNA sequences coding for the same CDR3. CDR3 nucleotide sequence: TGTGCCAGCAGTTTAGGTACCGAGAGCTCTGGAAACACCATATATTTT. Protein product: CASSLGTESSGNTIYF. The chain recombines TRBV28 with TRBJ1-3; D uncertain. The V end was cut by 2 bases, the J end by 0 bases, with 11 bases between. Germline-derived CDR1 and CDR2 are MDHEN and SYDVKM. CDR3 length: 16 amino acids.

As regards this clone: The same CDR3 also results from other DNA sequences found in this sample. This chain joins TRBV27 and TRBJ2-2; D is ambiguous. Per the germline V gene, CDR1 is MNHEY and CDR2 is SMNVEV (reference sequence). The CDR3 is 13 residues long. V was cut by 5 bases and J by 1 base, with 5 bases left in between. In DNA, the CDR3 is TGTGCCAGCAGTCTCAGGAACACCGGGGAGCTGTTTTTT. Translation gives CASSLRNTGELFF.

The gene calls are TRBV7-9 and TRBJ2-4, with D hard to call. With 1 base removed from V and 0 bases from J, the gap between germline ends came to 4 bases. This CDR3 contains 14 residues. Germline V lookup: CDR1 SEHNR, CDR2 FQNEAQ (reference sequence). The CDR3 spells CASSLVSAKNIQYF. In nucleotides, the CDR3 is TGTGCCAGCAGCTTAGTGTCAGCCAAAAACATTCAGTACTTC.

This clone was counted once. The V call is TRBV15, the J call TRBJ2-5, with D possibly matching TRBD2 (5 bases). Per the germline V gene, CDR1 is LNHNV and CDR2 is YYDKDF (reference sequence). V dropped 6 bases and J dropped 5 bases, with 16 bases sitting between them. This CDR3 is 14 amino acids long. The CDR3, as DNA: TGTGCCACCAGAGAGGGTGAGATGTACGAGACCCAGTACTTC. This sequence encodes CATREGEMYETQYF.

The J gene is TRBJ2-5, the V gene TRBV28; D may be TRBD1 (6 bases). CDR3 length: 15 amino acids. Looked up from germline, CDR1 is MDHEN and CDR2 is SYDVKM. Trimming removed 2 bases at V and 3 bases at J, with 13 bases between. The DNA for the CDR3 is TGTGCCAGCAGTTTAAGGACAGTAGCCAAAGAGACCCAGTACTTC. It specifies CASSLRTVAKETQYF.

The chain recombines TRBV29-1 with TRBJ2-3, with 13 bases that match TRBD2. V lost 6 bases to trimming and J lost 4 bases; unmatched junction nucleotides: 7. Per the germline V gene, CDR1 is SQVTM and CDR2 is ANQGSEA. The CDR3 consists of 15 residues. The CDR3 sequence: CSVRRTSGSSDTQYF. For the CDR3, the DNA is TGCAGCGTCCGACGGACTAGCGGGAGTTCAGATACGCAGTATTTT.

For this clone: Other DNA sequences within the sample encode an identical CDR3. V gene TRBV7-9 combines with J gene TRBJ2-7; D unresolved. Trimming stripped 5 bases from V and 3 bases from J, with 8 bases between. Per germline, CDR1 SEHNR and CDR2 FQNEAQ (reference sequence). The CDR3 is 12 residues long. Here the CDR3 DNA reads TGTGCCAGCAGCCTCGGAGACTACGAGCAGTACTTC. As protein: CASSLGDYEQYF. Full variable domain (missing parts from reference TRBV7-9 and TRBJ2-7): DTGVSQNPRHKITKRGQNVTFRCDPISEHNRLYWYRQTLGQGPEFLTYFQNEAQLEKSRLLSDRFSAERPKGSFSTLEIQRTEQGDSAMYLCASSLGDYEQYFGPGTRLTVT.

Points on this clone: The same CDR3 also results from other DNA sequences found in this sample. V is TRBV9 and J is TRBJ1-1; D is unclear. V lost 2 bases, J lost 1 base, and 6 bases lay in between. CDR1 and CDR2 (germline): SGDLS, YYNGEE. This CDR3 contains 13 residues. As DNA, the CDR3 is TGTGCCAGCAGCGTTGATCAGAACACTGAAGCTTTCTTT. It yields the protein CASSVDQNTEAFF.

Notes on this clone: Other DNA sequences within the sample encode an identical CDR3. The chain has TRBV5-6 and TRBJ2-7; D is uncertain. Germline loops: CDR1 SGHDT, CDR2 YYEEEE. Between the trimmed V and J ends, which lost 0 bases and 5 bases, there was a span of 3 bases. The CDR3 is made up of 11 amino acids. For the CDR3, the DNA is TGTGCCAGCAGCTTGGGGCACGAGCAGTACTTC. This sequence encodes CASSLGHEQYF. The full variable domain, with the rest looked up from reference TRBV5-6 and TRBJ2-7, is DAGVTQSPTHLIKTRGQQVTLRCSPKSGHDTVSWYQQALGQGPQFIFQYYEEEERQRGNFPDRFSGHQFPNYSSELNVNALLLGDSALYLCASSLGHEQYFGPGTRLTVT.

This clone was detected a few times. Other DNA sequences in this sample translate to the same CDR3. The gene calls are TRBV4-3 and TRBJ2-5, with D perhaps matching TRBD2 (7 bases). Trimming shortened V by 1 base and J by 4 bases, and 10 bases separated the two germline ends. The CDR3 contains 14 residues. Per germline, CDR1 LGHNA and CDR2 YSLEER. CDR3 DNA sequence: TGCGCCAGCAGCCAAGGGGGGGGGCGAGAGACCCAGTACTTC. Translated: CASSQGGGRETQYF.

CDR3 DNA: TGTGCCAGCAGCGGCCGACTAACCTACGAGCAGTACTTC. Its protein product is CASSGRLTYEQYF. The V and J genes are TRBV7-9 and TRBJ2-7, with D perhaps matching TRBD2 (5 bases). Germline CDR1 SEHNR, CDR2 FQNEAQ (reference sequence). CDR3 size: 13 residues. V lost 5 bases and J 2 bases, leaving 10 bases between the germline ends.

The rearrangement uses TRBV6-1 and TRBJ1-3; 10 bases align to TRBD1. The V gene end was trimmed by 2 bases and the J gene end by 9 bases; junction bases not matched to a gene: 4. Germline V lookup: CDR1 MNHNS, CDR2 SASEGT. CDR3 length equals 14 residues. CDR3 nucleotides: TGTGCCAGCAGTGAAAGGGGGACAGGGGCCACCATATATTTT. Translated, it gives CASSERGTGATIYF.

This chain uses TRBV7-9 with TRBJ1-2; D remains ambiguous. CDR3 length: 13 residues. V lost 1 base and J lost 4, with 7 bases in between. The V gene's germline CDR1 is SEHNR and CDR2 FQNEAQ (reference sequence). The CDR3 DNA reads TGTGCCAGCAGCTTAGGCCCTCGCTATGGCTACACCTTC. Translating it yields CASSLGPRYGYTF.

The rearrangement joins TRBV9 to TRBJ2-1; D is ambiguous. With 0 bases removed from V and 9 bases from J, the gap between germline ends came to 10 bases. Germline V lookup: CDR1 SGDLS, CDR2 YYNGEE. This CDR3 is built from 13 residues. CDR3 protein: CASSVGVSVEQFF. CDR3 sequence (DNA): TGTGCCAGCAGCGTAGGGGTGTCCGTTGAGCAGTTCTTC.

This clone has a single count. The V call is TRBV18, the J call TRBJ2-7; TRBD1 agrees at 10 bases. The CDR3 extends over 15 amino acids. The germline gives CDR1 KGHSH, CDR2 LQKENI. Unmatched junction bases numbered 6, after V lost 3 bases and J lost 4 bases. The DNA for the CDR3 is TGTGCCAGCTCACCTTCCCGGGACAGGGGTTACGAGCAGTACTTC. Its translation is CASSPSRDRGYEQYF.

This CDR3 is CASSQTGTYSNQPQHF. CDR3 coding DNA: TGTGCCAGCAGTCAGACAGGGACCTATAGCAATCAGCCCCAGCATTTT. The chain is built from TRBV28 and TRBJ1-5; the match to TRBD1 covers 7 bases. Germline-derived CDR1 and CDR2 are MDHEN and SYDVKM. This CDR3 spans 16 amino acids. The J segment lost 0 bases and the V segment lost 5 bases, leaving 7 bases of the junction unmatched.

This chain joins TRBV30 and TRBJ2-7, with unresolved D. The germline V gene has CDR1 GTSNPN and CDR2 SVGIG (reference sequence). Trimming pared 8 bases from V and 2 bases from J, leaving 16 bases between. This CDR3 region has 13 residues. The CDR3 region has the DNA TGTGCCGGCACCTTGACTTCTACCTACGAGCAGTACTTC. It yields the protein CAGTLTSTYEQYF.

This rearrangement joins TRBV28 to TRBJ2-7, with TRBD2 matching 9 bases. The CDR3 is made up of 17 amino acids. Germline V lookup: CDR1 MDHEN, CDR2 SYDVKM. Unmatched junction bases numbered 12, after V lost 6 bases and J lost 0 bases. CDR3 DNA: TGTGCCAGCAGAGCCCCCTTCACTAGCGGGCCCTCCTACGAGCAGTACTTC. Translation gives CASRAPFTSGPSYEQYF.